The rows below give T cell receptor beta chains drawn from one sample of a study of T cell responses to AZD1222 COVID-19 vaccine. The method was immunoSEQ multiplex PCR; TCRdb's version includes in-frame clones alone and lacks a portion of them. Of about 110,000 clones listed, roughly 87% were seen once; the top ten hold 9.5% to 15%. This specimen consisted of peripheral blood, obtained on day 0 of MenACWY control vaccination. Receptor source: an adult in good health. Each CDR3 is given with its conserved first and last residue. A D gene is named only where the DNA matches it firmly. Rows may omit the clone size; those that give it use once, few, many or a size class.

v_call	clone_size	j_call	d_call	cdr3_nt	cdr3_aa
TRBV27	-	TRBJ1-1	-	TGTGCCAGCAGTTTGACGGAACTAGCAGAAGCTTTCTTT	CASSLTELAEAFF
TRBV20-1	-	TRBJ1-4	-	TGCAGTGCTAGTGAATCAACAGGGATGAGGGAAAAACTGTTTTTT	CSASESTGMREKLFF
TRBV7-2	-	TRBJ2-3	TRBD2	TGTGCCACAGCCCGCGGGACTAGCGGGAGCACAGATACGCAGTATTTT	CATARGTSGSTDTQYF
TRBV25-1	-	TRBJ1-1	-	TGTGCCAGCAGTGAATTGGAGGGGTTCACTGAAGCTTTCTTT	CASSELEGFTEAFF
TRBV12-2	-	TRBJ2-7	-	TGTGCAAGTCGCTTACTTTATGGGGCCTGCTACGAGCAGTACTTC	CASRLLYGACYEQYF
TRBV27	-	TRBJ1-5	-	TGTGCCAGCAGTTTAAGAAGCAATCAGCCCCAGCATTTT	CASSLRSNQPQHF
TRBV6-5	-	TRBJ2-1	TRBD1	TGTGCCAGCAGCCCAACAGGGGCCAATGAGCAGTTCTTC	CASSPTGANEQFF
TRBV30	-	TRBJ2-7	-	TGTGCCTGGAGTGGAACACAGGGCCACGAGCAGTACTTC	CAWSGTQGHEQYF
TRBV7-2	-	TRBJ2-3	-	TGTGCCAGCAGCCCTTGGGCAGGGAACACAGATACGCAGTATTTT	CASSPWAGNTDTQYF
TRBV28	once	TRBJ1-2	-	TGTGCCAGCAGTAACCAGAACAGGGTTGGCTATGGCTACACCTTC	CASSNQNRVGYGYTF
TRBV11-2	-	TRBJ1-2	-	TGTGCCAGCAGCCCCGGACAGTCGGGCTACACCTTC	CASSPGQSGYTF
TRBV19	-	TRBJ2-6	TRBD1	TGTGCCAGTAGTGCCCGGACAGGGGGCTCTGGGGCCAACGTCCTGACTTTC	CASSARTGGSGANVLTF
TRBV7-8	-	TRBJ2-7	TRBD1	TGTGCCAGCAGCTTAGGGATAGGACAGGGTCTCTACGAGCAGTACTTC	CASSLGIGQGLYEQYF
TRBV28	-	TRBJ2-3	TRBD1	TGTGCCAGCAGTTTATACAGGGGGCTCGGGGATACGCAGTATTTT	CASSLYRGLGDTQYF
TRBV24-1	-	TRBJ1-1	-	TGTGCCACATCAGGGTATGGGAACACTGAAGCTTTCTTT	CATSGYGNTEAFF
TRBV6-5	once	TRBJ2-2	-	TGTGCCAGCAGTATCGGACAGTATTACGGGGAGCTGTTTTTT	CASSIGQYYGELFF
TRBV28	-	TRBJ2-1	-	TGTGCCAGCAGCCCAGGTCGCGGCTACAATGAGCAGTTCTTC	CASSPGRGYNEQFF
TRBV5-1	-	TRBJ1-4	-	TGCGCCAGCAGCCCAAGGGACGGGAATGAAAAACTGTTTTTT	CASSPRDGNEKLFF
TRBV18	-	TRBJ2-7	-	TGTGCCAGCTCGTGGAAGGAGGACTCTGAGCAGTACTTC	CASSWKEDSEQYF
TRBV20-1	-	TRBJ2-7	-	TGCAGTGCTAATAGTGGGACCCGGCGGGACTTC	CSANSGTRRDF
TRBV2	-	TRBJ1-5	TRBD1	TGTGCCAGCAGTGATCAGGGGGGTACTCAGCCCCAGCATTTT	CASSDQGGTQPQHF
TRBV4-3	-	TRBJ2-6	-	TGCGCCAGCAGCCAAGTGAGAGCTGGGGCCAACGTCCTGACTTTC	CASSQVRAGANVLTF
TRBV9	-	TRBJ1-2	-	TGTGCCAGCAGCGTGGGCGGGGGCTATGGCTACACCTTC	CASSVGGGYGYTF
TRBV7-3	-	TRBJ2-2	TRBD2	TGTGCCAGCAGGTCGGGACTAGCGGGAGGGCCTACCGGGGAGCTGTTTTTT	CASRSGLAGGPTGELFF
TRBV5-1	-	TRBJ1-5	-	TGCGCCAGCAGCTTGGTGGCAGGGGAGGGTCAGCCCCAGCATTTT	CASSLVAGEGQPQHF
TRBV18	few	TRBJ2-1	-	TGTGCCAGCTCACCGTTTGCCCCCAGCGGCAACTCCTACAATGAGCAGTTCTTC	CASSPFAPSGNSYNEQFF
TRBV14	-	TRBJ1-1	TRBD1	TGTGCCAGCAGCGTATATTCAGGGGGAACTGAAGCTTTCTTT	CASSVYSGGTEAFF
TRBV7-2	-	TRBJ1-2	-	TGTGCCAGCAGGCCCCCTAGCGCAAGTTATGGCTACACCTTC	CASRPPSASYGYTF
TRBV5-4	once	TRBJ2-7	TRBD2	TGTGCCAGCAGCTTGGAGGTTAGCGGGAGACTGATTTACGAGCAGTACTTC	CASSLEVSGRLIYEQYF
TRBV4-2	-	TRBJ1-5	TRBD1	TGTGCCAGCAGCCAAGGACAGGGGGACGGGGAGCCCCAGCATTTT	CASSQGQGDGEPQHF
TRBV6-6	-	TRBJ1-3	-	TGTGCCAGCAGTGCACAGAGGGGTTCTGGAAACACCATATATTTT	CASSAQRGSGNTIYF
TRBV2	-	TRBJ2-1	-	TGTGCCAGCAGTGAAGATCGCCAGGGTTACAATGAGCAGTTCTTC	CASSEDRQGYNEQFF
TRBV2	-	TRBJ2-3	-	TGTGCCAGCGCAGGGGGCACAGATACGCAGTATTTT	CASAGGTDTQYF
TRBV9	-	TRBJ2-4	-	TGTGCCAGCAGTACCGGGGCCGACAAAAACATTCAGTACTTC	CASSTGADKNIQYF
TRBV30	-	TRBJ2-5	TRBD2	TGTGCCTGGGCGGGACTAGCGGGCAAACAAGAGACCCAGTACTTC	CAWAGLAGKQETQYF
TRBV6-5	-	TRBJ1-6	TRBD1	TGTGCCAGCAGTTACTCGCCGACAGGGTCCTCACCCCTCCACTTT	CASSYSPTGSSPLHF
TRBV5-8	-	TRBJ2-3	TRBD1	TGTGCCAGCAGCCCGGGACAGGGGCCAGATACGCAGTATTTT	CASSPGQGPDTQYF
TRBV3-1/TRBV3-2	-	TRBJ2-3	-	TGTGCCAGCGCCGGGGGCGGGAGTGGGACAGATACGCAGTATTTT	CASAGGGSGTDTQYF
TRBV10-3	-	TRBJ2-7	-	TGTGCCATCAGAAATATCGGTAGCTCCTACGAGCAGTACTTC	CAIRNIGSSYEQYF
TRBV3-1/TRBV3-2	-	TRBJ2-7	TRBD1	TGTGCCAGCAGCCGCCCGGGACAGTCCTCCTACGAGCAGTACTTC	CASSRPGQSSYEQYF
TRBV6-5	-	TRBJ2-7	TRBD2	TGTGCCAGCACTAACCCCAGCGGGAGTGCTTACGAGCAGTACTTC	CASTNPSGSAYEQYF
TRBV28	-	TRBJ1-1	-	TGTGCCAGCAGTTCCAGTACAGGGCACTCGGGGATGAACACTGAAGCTTTCTTT	CASSSSTGHSGMNTEAFF
TRBV11-3	-	TRBJ2-1	-	TGTGCCAGCAGCTTAGGGCAGGGGTTACGGGAGCAGTTCTTC	CASSLGQGLREQFF
TRBV19	-	TRBJ1-5	-	TGTGCCAGTAGTATAGCCTCCGGTCGGGGTCAGCCCCAGCATTTT	CASSIASGRGQPQHF
TRBV5-5	-	TRBJ2-2	-	TGTGCCAGCAGCCTAACAGGCACCGGGGAGCTGTTTTTT	CASSLTGTGELFF
TRBV10-1	-	TRBJ1-4	-	TGCGCCATTGTTCAGGGCAGGCCGAATGAAAAACTGTTTTTT	CAIVQGRPNEKLFF
TRBV24-1	once	TRBJ1-2	TRBD1	TGTGCCACCAGTGATTCCCACCACAGGGGGCTCTATGGCTACACCTTC	CATSDSHHRGLYGYTF
TRBV27	-	TRBJ2-7	TRBD2	TGTGCCAGCAGTACACGACTAGCGGGCTCCTACGAGCAGTACTTC	CASSTRLAGSYEQYF
TRBV12-5	-	TRBJ1-1	-	TGTGCTAGTGGTTCCCCCCCCGACGGTCAGAACACTGAAGCTTTCTTT	CASGSPPDGQNTEAFF
TRBV3-1/TRBV3-2	few	TRBJ1-1	-	TGTGCCAGCAGCCAGGCGTCGTGGGGCTTCAACACTGAAGCTTTCTTT	CASSQASWGFNTEAFF
TRBV4-1	-	TRBJ1-3	-	TGCGCCAGCAGCCAAGACAGGGGAACTGGAAACACCATATATTTT	CASSQDRGTGNTIYF
TRBV27	-	TRBJ1-6	-	TGTGCCAGCAGTTTCCGCGGGGGGCAAGGTTCACCCCTCCACTTT	CASSFRGGQGSPLHF
TRBV18	-	TRBJ2-5	TRBD1	TGTGCCAGCTCACCACCGGACAGGGAAGAGACCCAGTACTTC	CASSPPDREETQYF
TRBV2	-	TRBJ2-1	-	TGTGCCAGCCAGGGGCCCTCCTACAATGAGCAGTTCTTC	CASQGPSYNEQFF
TRBV4-2	-	TRBJ1-6	-	TGTGCCAGCAGCCTCGAACAGGGCTCCTATAATTCACCCCTCCACTTT	CASSLEQGSYNSPLHF
TRBV7-2	once	TRBJ1-6	-	TGTGCCAGCAGCTTAATCGGGAGGACCTATAATTCACCCCTCCACTTT	CASSLIGRTYNSPLHF